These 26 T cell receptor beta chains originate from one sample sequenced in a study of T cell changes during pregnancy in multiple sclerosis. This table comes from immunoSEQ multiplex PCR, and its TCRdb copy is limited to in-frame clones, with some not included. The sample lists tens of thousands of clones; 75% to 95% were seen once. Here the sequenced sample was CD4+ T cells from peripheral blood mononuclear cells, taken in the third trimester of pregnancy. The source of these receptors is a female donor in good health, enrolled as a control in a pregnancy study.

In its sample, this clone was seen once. CDR3 residues: CASSLEGNTGELFF. The CDR3 DNA sequence: TGTGCCAGCAGCTTGGAGGGAAACACCGGGGAGCTGTTTTTT. J is TRBJ2-2 and V is TRBV6-1, with D possibly TRBD2 on 6 matching bases. V lost 6 bases to trimming and J lost 2 bases, with 10 bases between them. The CDR3 length is 14 residues. CDR1 is MNHNS and CDR2 is SASEGT in the germline V gene.

Here the CDR3 DNA reads TGTGCCAGCAGCATATTAACAGGGGGAGGCACAGATACGCAGTATTTT. As protein: CASSILTGGGTDTQYF. The gene calls are TRBV9 and TRBJ2-3; 8 nucleotides line up with TRBD1. With V trimmed by 4 bases and J by 1 base, 8 bases remained unmatched. Germline CDR1 and CDR2: SGDLS and YYNGEE. The CDR3 totals 16 residues.

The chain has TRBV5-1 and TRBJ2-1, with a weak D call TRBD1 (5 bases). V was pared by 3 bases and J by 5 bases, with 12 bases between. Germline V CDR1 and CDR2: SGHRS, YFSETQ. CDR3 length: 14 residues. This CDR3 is CASSSAGQNNEQFF. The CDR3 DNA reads TGCGCCAGCAGCTCGGCAGGGCAAAACAATGAGCAGTTCTTC.

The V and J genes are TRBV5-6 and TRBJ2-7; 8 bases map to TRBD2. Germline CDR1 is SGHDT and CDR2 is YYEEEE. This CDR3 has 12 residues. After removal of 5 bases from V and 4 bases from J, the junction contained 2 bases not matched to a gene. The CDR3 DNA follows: TGTGCCAGCAGGCGGGAGGAGTACGAGCAGTACTTC. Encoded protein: CASRREEYEQYF.

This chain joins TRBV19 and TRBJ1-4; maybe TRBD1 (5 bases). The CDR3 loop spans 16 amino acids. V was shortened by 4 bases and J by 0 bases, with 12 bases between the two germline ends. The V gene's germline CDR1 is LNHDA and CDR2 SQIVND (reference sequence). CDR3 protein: CASSRITGTTNEKLFF. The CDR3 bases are TGTGCCAGTAGTAGAATAACAGGAACAACTAATGAAAAACTGTTTTTT.

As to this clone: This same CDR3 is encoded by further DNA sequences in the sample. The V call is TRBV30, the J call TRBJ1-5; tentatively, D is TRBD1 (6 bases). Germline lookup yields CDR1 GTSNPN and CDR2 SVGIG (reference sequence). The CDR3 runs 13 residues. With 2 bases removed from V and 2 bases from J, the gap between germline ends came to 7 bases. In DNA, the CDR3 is TGTGCCTGGAGTAGACAGGGCAATCAGCCCCAGCATTTT. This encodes CAWSRQGNQPQHF.

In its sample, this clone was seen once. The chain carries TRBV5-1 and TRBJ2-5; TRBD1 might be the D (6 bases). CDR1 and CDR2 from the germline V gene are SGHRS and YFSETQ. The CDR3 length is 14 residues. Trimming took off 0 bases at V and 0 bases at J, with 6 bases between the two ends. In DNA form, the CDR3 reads TGCGCCAGCAGCTTGGAGGGGGACCAAGAGACCCAGTACTTC. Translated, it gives CASSLEGDQETQYF.

The chain's CDR3 is CASSLQRAQTDTQYF. CDR3 coding DNA: TGCGCCAGCAGCTTACAGAGGGCCCAGACGGATACGCAGTATTTT. The chain is built from TRBV5-1 and TRBJ2-3; D might be TRBD2 (5 bases). Germline CDR1 and CDR2: SGHRS and YFSETQ. The CDR3 has 15 amino acids. Deletions cut 2 bases from V and 6 bases from J, with 16 bases between. Based on the CDR3 plus reference TRBV5-1 and TRBJ2-3, the full variable domain is KAGVTQTPRYLIKTRGQQVTLSCSPISGHRSVSWYQQTPGQGLQFLFEYFSETQRNKGNFPGRFSGRQFSNSRSEMNVSTLELGDSALYLCASSLQRAQTDTQYFGPGTRLTVL.

The CDR3 sequence: CASSPDRPLGNEQFF. In DNA, the CDR3 is TGTGCCAGCAGCCCCGACAGGCCGTTGGGGAATGAGCAGTTCTTC. This chain links TRBV5-6 with TRBJ2-1; a weak D match, TRBD1 (6 bases). The CDR3 is 15 amino acids. The V end lost 4 bases, the J end lost 7 bases, and 18 bases lay between the germline ends. The V gene's germline CDR1 is SGHDT and CDR2 YYEEEE.

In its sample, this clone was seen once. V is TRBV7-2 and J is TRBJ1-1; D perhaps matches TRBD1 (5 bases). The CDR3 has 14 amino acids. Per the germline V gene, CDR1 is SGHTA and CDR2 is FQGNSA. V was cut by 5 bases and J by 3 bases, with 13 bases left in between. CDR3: CASSPGGGYTEAFF. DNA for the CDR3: TGTGCCAGCAGCCCAGGCGGGGGGTACACTGAAGCTTTCTTT.

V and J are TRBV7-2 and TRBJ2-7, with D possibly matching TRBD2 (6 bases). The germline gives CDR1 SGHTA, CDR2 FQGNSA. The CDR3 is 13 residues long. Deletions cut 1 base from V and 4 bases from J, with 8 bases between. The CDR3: CASSLDRGYEQYF. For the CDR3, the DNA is TGTGCCAGCAGCTTAGATCGGGGGTACGAGCAGTACTTC.

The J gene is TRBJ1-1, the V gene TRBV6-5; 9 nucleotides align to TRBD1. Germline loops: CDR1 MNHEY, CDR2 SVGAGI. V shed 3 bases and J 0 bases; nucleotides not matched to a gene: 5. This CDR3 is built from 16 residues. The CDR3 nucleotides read TGTGCCAGCAGTTATCTACAGGGGGCCGTGAACACTGAAGCTTTCTTT. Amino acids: CASSYLQGAVNTEAFF.

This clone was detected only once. As DNA, the CDR3 is TGTGCCTGGAGTGTACAGGGGGGGTATCGAAGCAATCAGCCCCAGCATTTT. It specifies CAWSVQGGYRSNQPQHF. J is TRBJ1-5 and V is TRBV30; 8 bases map to TRBD1. V was clipped by 0 bases and J by 1 base; unmatched bases: 8. The CDR3 length is 17 residues. Germline CDR1 reads GTSNPN; CDR2 reads SVGIG (reference sequence).

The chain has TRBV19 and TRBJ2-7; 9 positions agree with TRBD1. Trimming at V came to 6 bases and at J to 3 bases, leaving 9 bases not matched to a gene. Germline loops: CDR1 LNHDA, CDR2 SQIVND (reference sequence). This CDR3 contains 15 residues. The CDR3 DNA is TGTGCCAGTAGAGGGGACAGGGCGAGTAGCTACGAGCAGTACTTC. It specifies CASRGDRASSYEQYF.

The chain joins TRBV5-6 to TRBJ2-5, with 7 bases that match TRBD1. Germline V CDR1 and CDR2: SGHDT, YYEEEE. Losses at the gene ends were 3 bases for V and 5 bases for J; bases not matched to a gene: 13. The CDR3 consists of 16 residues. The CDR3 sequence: CASSWPRPDRLETQYF. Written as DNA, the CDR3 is TGTGCCAGCAGCTGGCCCCGCCCGGACAGGTTGGAGACCCAGTACTTC.

The CDR3 here is CASSQVGQGNSPLHF. CDR3 sequence (DNA): TGCGCCAGCAGCCAAGTCGGCCAGGGGAATTCACCCCTCCACTTT. The V and J genes are TRBV4-3 and TRBJ1-6; TRBD1 is a possible D gene (6 bases). This CDR3 region has 15 residues. Germline assignment: CDR1 LGHNA and CDR2 YSLEER. V was pared by 1 base and J by 7 bases, with 11 bases between.

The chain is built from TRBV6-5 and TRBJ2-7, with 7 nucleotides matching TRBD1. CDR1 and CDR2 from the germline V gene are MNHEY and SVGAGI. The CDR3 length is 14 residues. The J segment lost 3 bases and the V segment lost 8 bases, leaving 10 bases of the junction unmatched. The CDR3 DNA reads TGTGCCAGCGGATTAAAGACAGGGAACTACGAGCAGTACTTC. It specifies CASGLKTGNYEQYF.

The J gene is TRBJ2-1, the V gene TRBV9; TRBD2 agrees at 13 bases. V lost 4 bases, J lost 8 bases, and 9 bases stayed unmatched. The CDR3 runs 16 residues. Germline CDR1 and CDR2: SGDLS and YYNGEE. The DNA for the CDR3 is TGTGCCAGCAGCATCTTGACTAGCGGGGGGCGAGATGAGCAGTTCTTC. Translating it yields CASSILTSGGRDEQFF.

The CDR3 sequence is CASSFLWTGDTGELFF. Here the CDR3 DNA reads TGTGCCAGCAGCTTTTTATGGACAGGCGACACCGGGGAGCTGTTTTTT. The chain is built from TRBV7-8 and TRBJ2-2; 7 bases match TRBD1. J lost 3 bases, V lost 3 bases, and 7 bases had no gene match. Germline V lookup: CDR1 SGHVS, CDR2 FQNEAQ. The CDR3 spans 16 residues.

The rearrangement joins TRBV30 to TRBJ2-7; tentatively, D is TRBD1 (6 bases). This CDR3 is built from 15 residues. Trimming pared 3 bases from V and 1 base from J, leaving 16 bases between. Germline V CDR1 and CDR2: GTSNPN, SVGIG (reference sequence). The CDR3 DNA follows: TGTGCCTGGAGCCTTTGGGGGCGCGGGTCCTACGAGCAGTACTTC. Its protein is CAWSLWGRGSYEQYF. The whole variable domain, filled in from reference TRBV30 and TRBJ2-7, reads SQTIHQWPATLVQPVGSPLSLECTVEGTSNPNLYWYRQAAGRGLQLLFYSVGIGQISSEVPQNLSASRPQDRQFILSSKKLLLSDSGFYLCAWSLWGRGSYEQYFGPGTRLTVT.

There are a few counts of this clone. In DNA, the CDR3 is TGTGCCAGCAGCGTAGGACAGGGTCGGGAAAAACTGTTTTTT. It yields the protein CASSVGQGREKLFF. This chain links TRBV9 with TRBJ1-4, with TRBD1 identical over 7 bases. V was pared by 0 bases and J by 8 bases, with 4 bases of the junction left unmatched. There are 14 residues in the CDR3. The germline V gene has CDR1 SGDLS and CDR2 YYNGEE. Complete variable domain (other parts from reference TRBV9 and TRBJ1-4): DSGVTQTPKHLITATGQRVTLRCSPRSGDLSVYWYQQSLDQGLQFLIQYYNGEERAKGNILERFSAQQFPDLHSELNLSSLELGDSALYFCASSVGQGREKLFFGSGTQLSVL.

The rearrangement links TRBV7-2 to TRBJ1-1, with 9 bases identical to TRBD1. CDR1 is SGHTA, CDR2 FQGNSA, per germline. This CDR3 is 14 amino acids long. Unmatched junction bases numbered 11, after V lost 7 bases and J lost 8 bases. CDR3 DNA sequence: TGTGCCAGCATTCAAAGGGGACAGGGAGCAGAAGCTTTCTTT. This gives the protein CASIQRGQGAEAFF.

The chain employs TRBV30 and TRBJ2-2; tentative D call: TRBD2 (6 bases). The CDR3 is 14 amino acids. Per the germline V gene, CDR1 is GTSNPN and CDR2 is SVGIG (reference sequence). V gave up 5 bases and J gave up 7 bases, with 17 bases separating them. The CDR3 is CAWAGGDGIGELFF. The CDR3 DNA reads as TGTGCCTGGGCAGGAGGGGACGGAATCGGGGAGCTGTTTTTT.

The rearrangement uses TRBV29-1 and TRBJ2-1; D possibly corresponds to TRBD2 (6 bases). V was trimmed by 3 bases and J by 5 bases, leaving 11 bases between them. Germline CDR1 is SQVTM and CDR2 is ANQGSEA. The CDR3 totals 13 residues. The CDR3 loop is CSVERDSNNEQFF. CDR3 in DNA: TGCAGCGTTGAGCGGGACTCAAACAATGAGCAGTTCTTC.

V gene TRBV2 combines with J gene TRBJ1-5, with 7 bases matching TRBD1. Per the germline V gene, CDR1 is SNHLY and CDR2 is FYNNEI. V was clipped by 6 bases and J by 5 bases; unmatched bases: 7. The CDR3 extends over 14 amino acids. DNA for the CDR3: TGTGCCAGCAGGGCCGGGACAGCATATCAGCCCCAGCATTTT. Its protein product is CASRAGTAYQPQHF.

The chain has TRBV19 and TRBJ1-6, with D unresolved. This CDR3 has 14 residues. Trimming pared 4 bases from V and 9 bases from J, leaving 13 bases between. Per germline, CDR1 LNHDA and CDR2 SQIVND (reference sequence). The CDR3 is CASSTTLTSSPLHF. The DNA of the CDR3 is TGTGCCAGTAGTACAACCCTGACAAGTTCACCCCTCCACTTT.